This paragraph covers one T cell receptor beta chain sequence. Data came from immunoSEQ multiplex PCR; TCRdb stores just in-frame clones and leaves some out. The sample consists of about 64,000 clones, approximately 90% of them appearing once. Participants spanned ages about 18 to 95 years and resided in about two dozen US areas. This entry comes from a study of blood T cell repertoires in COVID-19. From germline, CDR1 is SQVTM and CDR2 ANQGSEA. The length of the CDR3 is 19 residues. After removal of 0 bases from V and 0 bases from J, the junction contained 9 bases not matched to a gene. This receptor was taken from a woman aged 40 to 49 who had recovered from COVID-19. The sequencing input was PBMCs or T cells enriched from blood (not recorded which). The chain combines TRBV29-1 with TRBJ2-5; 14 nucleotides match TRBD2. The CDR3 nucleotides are TGCAGCGTTGAAGATCGAACGACTAGCGGGGGGGTGTACCAAGAGACCCAGTACTTC. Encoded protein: CSVEDRTTSGGVYQETQYF.